The present T cell receptor (beta chain) was sequenced within a study of T-cell memory formation after mild COVID-19. Overall study: Largely, TCR clusters stayed within a single donor.

Per germline, CDR1 MDHEN and CDR2 SYDVKM. This CDR3 spans 14 amino acids. Trimming left V 7 bases short and J 7 bases short, with 16 bases between. Constant-segment-primed 5'RACE gave TCR alpha and TCR beta cDNA libraries with sample barcodes and UMIs. TCRdb reanalysed the 5' RACE reads using MiXCR and keeps one entry per CDR3 protein. Here the sample spans 260,000 or so distinct CDR3 sequences, over 15% being singletons. The sequenced sample was PBMCs or a T cell subset sorted from them (not recorded which). The source is a man aged 18 to 30 who had mild COVID-19 (a few samples of this study predate the infection). Cell type and time point are not known. The V and J genes are TRBV28 and TRBJ2-2, with TRBD1 as a possible D gene (5 bases). CDR3 sequence reads: CASTKGQAGGELFF. CDR3 DNA: TGTGCCAGCACCAAGGGGCAGGCCGGCGGGGAGCTGTTTTTT.